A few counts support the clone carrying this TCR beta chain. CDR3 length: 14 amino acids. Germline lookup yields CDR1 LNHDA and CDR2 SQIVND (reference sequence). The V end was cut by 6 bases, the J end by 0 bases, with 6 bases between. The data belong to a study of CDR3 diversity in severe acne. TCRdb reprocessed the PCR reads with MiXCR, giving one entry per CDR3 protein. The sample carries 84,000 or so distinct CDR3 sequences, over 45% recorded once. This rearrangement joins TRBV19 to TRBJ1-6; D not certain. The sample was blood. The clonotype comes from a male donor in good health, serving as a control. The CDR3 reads CASRMSSYNSPLHF. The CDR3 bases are TGTGCCAGTAGGATGAGCTCCTATAATTCACCCCTCCACTTT.